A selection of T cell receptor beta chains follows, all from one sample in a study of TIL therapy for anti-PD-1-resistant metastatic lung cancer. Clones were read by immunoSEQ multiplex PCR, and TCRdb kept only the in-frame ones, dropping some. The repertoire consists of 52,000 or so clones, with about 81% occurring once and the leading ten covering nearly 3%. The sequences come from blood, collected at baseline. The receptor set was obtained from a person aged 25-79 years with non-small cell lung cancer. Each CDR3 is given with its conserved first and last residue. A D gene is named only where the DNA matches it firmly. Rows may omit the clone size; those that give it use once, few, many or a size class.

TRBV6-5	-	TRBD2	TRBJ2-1	CASSPWGGAEQFF	TGTGCCAGCAGTCCCTGGGGGGGAGCTGAGCAGTTCTTC
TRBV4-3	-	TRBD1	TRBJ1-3	CASSHYPTGVSGNTIYF	TGCGCCAGCAGCCATTACCCGACAGGGGTTTCTGGAAACACCATATATTTT
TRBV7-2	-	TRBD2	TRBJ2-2	CASSLAGGNTGELFF	TGTGCCAGCAGCCTCGCGGGGGGGAATACCGGGGAGCTGTTTTTT
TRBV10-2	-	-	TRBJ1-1	CASSDPAKEAFEAFF	TGCGCCAGCAGTGACCCTGCGAAGGAAGCATTTGAAGCTTTCTTT
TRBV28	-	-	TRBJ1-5	CASSLAGVGPNHAQHF	TGTGCCAGCAGCCTCGCCGGGGTGGGTCCCAATCATGCCCAGCATTTT
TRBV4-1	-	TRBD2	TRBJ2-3	CASSQDESGGGTDTQYF	TGCGCCAGCAGCCAAGATGAGAGCGGGGGGGGCACAGATACGCAGTATTTT
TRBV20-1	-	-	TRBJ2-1	CSAPQEGEQFF	TGCAGTGCTCCACAGGAGGGTGAGCAGTTCTTC
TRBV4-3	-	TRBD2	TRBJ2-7	CASSQETSTSGTYEQYF	TGCGCCAGCAGCCAAGAGACCTCCACTAGCGGGACCTACGAGCAGTACTTC
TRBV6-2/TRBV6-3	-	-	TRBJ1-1	CASSYVGGTEAFF	TGTGCCAGCAGTTACGTGGGGGGCACTGAAGCTTTCTTT
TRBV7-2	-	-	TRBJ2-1	CASSSTTDHNEQFF	TGTGCCAGCAGCTCCACAACAGATCACAATGAGCAGTTCTTC
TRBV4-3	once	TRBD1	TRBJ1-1	CASSQGQGTTEAFF	TGCGCCAGCAGCCAAGGACAGGGGACCACTGAAGCTTTCTTT
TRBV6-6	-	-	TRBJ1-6	CASRSTREWFSPLHF	TGTGCCAGCAGGTCTACTCGGGAGTGGTTTTCACCCCTCCACTTT
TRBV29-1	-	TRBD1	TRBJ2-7	CSGGQGNEQYF	TGCAGCGGGGGACAGGGGAACGAGCAGTACTTC
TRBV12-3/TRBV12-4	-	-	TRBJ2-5	CASSRGPAPDQYF	TGTGCCAGCAGCAGGGGCCCCGCTCCGGACCAGTACTTC
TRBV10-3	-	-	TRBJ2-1	CAISEPGSGTSNEQFF	TGTGCCATCAGTGAGCCGGGATCCGGGACGTCGAATGAGCAGTTCTTC
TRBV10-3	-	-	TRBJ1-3	CAISEEISGNTIYF	TGTGCCATCAGTGAAGAGATCTCTGGAAACACCATATATTTT
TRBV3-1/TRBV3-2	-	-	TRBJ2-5	CASSLPVGRGETQYF	TGTGCCAGCAGCCTCCCCGTTGGGCGGGGAGAGACCCAGTACTTC
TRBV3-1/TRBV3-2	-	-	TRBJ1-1	CASSQRGTNTEAFF	TGTGCCAGCAGCCAGCGGGGGACGAACACTGAAGCTTTCTTT
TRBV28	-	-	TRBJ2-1	CASSTWSSGTRSSYNEQFF	TGTGCCAGCAGTACCTGGAGCTCCGGGACACGAAGCTCCTACAATGAGCAGTTCTTC
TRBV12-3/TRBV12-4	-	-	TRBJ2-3	CASSQFFFDTQYF	TGTGCCAGCAGTCAGTTTTTTTTTGATACGCAGTATTTT
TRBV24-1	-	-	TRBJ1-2	CATSDPSGGNYGYTF	TGTGCCACCAGTGACCCGAGTGGGGGGAACTATGGCTACACCTTC
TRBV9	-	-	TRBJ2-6	CASSVPLGSVAGANVLTF	TGTGCCAGCAGCGTCCCCCTGGGGTCTGTGGCTGGGGCCAACGTCCTGACTTTC
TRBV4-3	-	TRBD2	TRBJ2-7	CASSQGAGGRYEQYF	TGCGCCAGCAGCCAAGGGGCGGGGGGCCGATACGAGCAGTACTTC
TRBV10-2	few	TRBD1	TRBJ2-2	CATFPPPGQGSTGELFF	TGCGCCACCTTCCCCCCCCCGGGACAGGGATCAACCGGGGAGCTGTTTTTT